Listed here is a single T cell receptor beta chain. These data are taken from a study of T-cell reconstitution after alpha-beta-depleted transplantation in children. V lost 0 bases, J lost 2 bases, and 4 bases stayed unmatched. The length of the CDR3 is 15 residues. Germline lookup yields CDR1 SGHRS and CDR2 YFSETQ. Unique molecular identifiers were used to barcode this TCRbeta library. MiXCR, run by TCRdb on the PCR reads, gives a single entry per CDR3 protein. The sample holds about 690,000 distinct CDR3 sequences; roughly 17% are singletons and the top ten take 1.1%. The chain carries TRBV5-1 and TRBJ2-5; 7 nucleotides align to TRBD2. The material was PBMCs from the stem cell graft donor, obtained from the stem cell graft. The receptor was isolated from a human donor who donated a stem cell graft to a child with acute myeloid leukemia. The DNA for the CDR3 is TGCGCCAGCAGCTTGGCCCCGGGACTACAAGAGACCCAGTACTTC. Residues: CASSLAPGLQETQYF.